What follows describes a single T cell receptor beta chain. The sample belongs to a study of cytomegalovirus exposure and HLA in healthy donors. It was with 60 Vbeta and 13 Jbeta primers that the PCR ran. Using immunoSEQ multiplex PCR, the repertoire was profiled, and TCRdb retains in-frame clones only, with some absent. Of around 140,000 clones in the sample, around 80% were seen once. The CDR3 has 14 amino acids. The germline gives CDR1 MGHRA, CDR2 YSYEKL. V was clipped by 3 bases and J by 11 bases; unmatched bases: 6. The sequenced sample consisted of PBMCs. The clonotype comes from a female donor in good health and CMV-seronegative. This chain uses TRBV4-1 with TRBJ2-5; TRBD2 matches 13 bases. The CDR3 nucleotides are TGCGCCAGCAGCCAGGGACTAGCGGGGCTGGAGCAGTACTTC. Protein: CASSQGLAGLEQYF.